The 21 T cell receptor beta chains reported below all come from one sample, sequenced in a study of tumor-infiltrating lymphocytes in primary liver carcinoma. Alongside blood RNA obtained from unsorted whole blood, germline DNA was also extracted. With a constant-region primer, TCR beta cDNA was made from around 520 ng of total RNA. Each TCR beta library was derived from three nested multiplex PCR rounds that employed slightly modified ARM-PCR. Amplification in the first two PCR rounds was performed using TRBV1-TRBV30 forward primers and a C-beta reverse primer for about 10 cycles each. From the multiplex PCR reads, TCRdb called clonotypes with MiXCR, one entry per CDR3 protein. The data contain some 190,000 distinct CDR3 sequences, around 60% of them singletons. The source material was peripheral blood. The receptors here all came from a man aged 40-49 years with primary liver carcinoma and hepatitis B virus infection.

Concerning this clonotype itself: A read error is likely, as this CDR3 ends without the conserved phenylalanine or tryptophan. V gene TRBV11-1 combines with J gene TRBJ2-5, with D possibly being TRBD1 (5 bases). Germline values: CDR1 SGHAT, CDR2 FQDESV (reference sequence). This CDR3 contains 15 residues. V gave up 2 bases and J gave up 4 bases, with 14 bases separating them. The CDR3 DNA is TGTGCCAGCAGCTTAATTTCCAGGGTAGCAGAGACCCAGTACTTA. Protein: CASSLISRVAETQYL.

The chain carries TRBV12-3 or TRBV12-4 and TRBJ1-5, with D tentatively TRBD1 (5 bases). The CDR3 has 13 amino acids. Trimming cost V 6 bases and J 3 bases, with 9 bases left between them. CDR3 region: CASSQGLNQPQHF. CDR3 sequence (DNA): TGTGCCAGCAGCCAGGGCCTCAATCAGCCCCAGCATTTT.

This chain links TRBV10-2 with TRBJ2-7; 10 bases agree with TRBD2. The CDR3 length is 14 residues. Trimming took 6 bases from V and 6 from J; bases not matched to a gene: 8. The germline V gene encodes CDR1 WSHSY and CDR2 SAAADI. The CDR3 loop reads CASRLAGQEGEQYF. Here the CDR3 DNA reads TGCGCCAGCAGACTAGCGGGACAAGAGGGCGAGCAGTACTTC.

Within the sample, this clonotype is medium-sized. The CDR3 nucleotides read TGTGCCAGCAGCCAGAGCACAGATACGCAGTATTTT. This codes for CASSQSTDTQYF. This chain joins TRBV11-1 and TRBJ2-3; D not resolved. Trimming shortened V by 5 bases and J by 0 bases, and 3 bases separated the two germline ends. The length of the CDR3 is 12 residues. Per the germline V gene, CDR1 is SGHAT and CDR2 is FQDESV (reference sequence).

Regarding this clonotype: The junction differs from germline at one of its ends, possibly a read error. The rearrangement links TRBV11-2 to TRBJ2-5, with no clear D. The CDR3 runs to 13 residues. Germline V gene sequence: CDR1 SGHAT, CDR2 FQNNGV. The CDR3 here is CASGLGLRETQYF. The CDR3 DNA sequence: TGTGCCAGCGGCTTAGGGTTACGAGAGACCCAGTACTTC.

This clonotype came up a few times. The chain employs TRBV6-5 and TRBJ1-2; D is unclear. Germline assignment: CDR1 MNHEY and CDR2 SVGAGI. The CDR3 has 13 residues. Trimming pared 0 bases from V and 8 bases from J, leaving 10 bases between. This CDR3 is CASSYSGREGYTF. The DNA of the CDR3 is TGTGCCAGCAGTTACTCAGGTCGGGAGGGCTACACCTTC.

To note about this clonotype: This may come from a read error, since a much larger clone is one base off. The chain recombines TRBV11-2 with TRBJ2-3, with 12 bases lining up with TRBD2. From germline, CDR1 is SGHAT and CDR2 FQNNGV. With V trimmed by 0 bases and J by 4 bases, 11 bases remained unmatched. CDR3 length: 19 amino acids. The CDR3 protein is CASSLEGCGLAGIPDTQYF. CDR3 nucleotides: TGTGCCAGCAGCTTAGAGGGATGTGGACTAGCGGGGATTCCAGATACGCAGTATTTT.

As to this clonotype: Since the CDR3 does not end with the conserved phenylalanine or tryptophan, this likely comes from a read error. The chain links TRBV11-2 to TRBJ2-5; possibly TRBD2 for D (6 bases). Trimming took off 2 bases at V and 4 bases at J, with 23 bases between the two ends. CDR1 and CDR2 (germline): SGHAT, FQNNGV. This CDR3 contains 18 residues. In nucleotides, the CDR3 is TGTGCCAGCAGCTTAAACCCCGAGAAGCGGGTGGGGAGAGAGACCCAGTACCTC. It encodes CASSLNPEKRVGRETQYL.

The chain links TRBV7-3 to TRBJ2-1; D could derive from TRBD1 or TRBD2 (6 bases each). Trimming took 1 base from V and 3 from J, leaving 10 bases between them. The germline V gene encodes CDR1 SGHTA and CDR2 FQGTGA. The CDR3 is made up of 15 amino acids. For the CDR3, the DNA is TGTGCCAGCAGCTTAATGGGGGGCGACTACAATGAGCAGTTCTTC. It yields the protein CASSLMGGDYNEQFF.

In this sample, this clonotype turned up once. At one boundary the junction diverges from the germline segment, which might be a read error. The chain uses TRBV4-1 and TRBJ2-6; no firm D call. Germline V gene data show CDR1 as MGHRA and CDR2 as YSYEKL. The CDR3 loop spans 15 amino acids. CDR3 region: CASRQAFLGANVLTF. Here the CDR3 DNA reads TGCGCCAGCAGACAAGCTTTTCTTGGGGCCAACGTCCTGACTTTC.

A remark on this clonotype: At one end the junction does not follow the germline gene, possibly because of a read error. The chain is built from TRBV11-2 and TRBJ2-5, with 7 bases that match TRBD1. CDR3 size: 15 residues. The V gene's germline CDR1 is SGHAT and CDR2 FQNNGV. Here the CDR3 reads CASSLRPGGEETQYF. CDR3 nucleotide sequence: TGTGCCAGCAGCCTAAGGCCAGGGGGTGAGGAGACACAGTACTTC.

This clonotype was detected a few times. This chain connects TRBV29-1 to TRBJ2-2; 8 bases are shared with TRBD1. CDR1 is SQVTM, CDR2 ANQGSEA, per germline. The CDR3 is 13 residues long. Unmatched junction bases numbered 5, after V lost 7 bases and J lost 4 bases. The CDR3 bases are TGCAGCGCCAGGGGGCCGGGCACCGGGGAGCTGTTTTTT. Amino acids: CSARGPGTGELFF.

As to this clonotype: Likely a read error: the CDR3 ends without its conserved phenylalanine or tryptophan. The chain has TRBV6-1 and TRBJ1-1; a weak D match, TRBD1 (5 bases). The V end lost 1 base, the J end lost 4 bases, and 10 bases lay between the germline ends. Per the germline V gene, CDR1 is MNHNS and CDR2 is SASEGT. The CDR3 spans 14 residues. The CDR3 DNA reads TGTGCCAGCAGTGAAGTCAGGGCTACCACTGAAGCTTTCTCT. It encodes CASSEVRATTEAFS.

This clonotype was seen only once. This may be a read error: a much more frequent sequence differs by one nucleotide. V and J are TRBV29-1 and TRBJ1-1; 7 bases fit TRBD1. This CDR3 comprises 13 residues. The V gene's germline CDR1 is SQVTM and CDR2 ANQGSEA. CDR3 nucleotides: TGCAGCGCCTCGGGACAGCCGAACACTGAAGCTTTATTT. This codes for CSASGQPNTEALF.

Comment on this clonotype: A read error may produce the germline difference seen at one junction end. The V call is TRBV6-5, the J call TRBJ1-1, with TRBD1 matching over 7 bases. Germline CDR1 is MNHEY and CDR2 is SVGAGI. CDR3 length: 14 amino acids. This chain's CDR3 is CACRRDSSNSEAFF. CDR3 DNA sequence: TGTGCCTGCAGACGGGACAGTTCGAACAGTGAAGCTTTCTTT.

The J gene is TRBJ2-5, the V gene TRBV12-3 or TRBV12-4, with D possibly being TRBD2 (6 bases). The CDR3 has 17 amino acids. The germline V and J ends were trimmed by 10 bases and 0 bases, with 24 bases remaining between them. CDR3 residues: CAIRPRNSGGYQETQYF. The DNA for the CDR3 is TGTGCCATCAGGCCGAGGAATAGCGGCGGATACCAAGAGACCCAGTACTTC.

V is TRBV7-9 and J is TRBJ2-2, with D tentatively TRBD1 (6 bases). The CDR3 contains 15 residues. Germline CDR1 SEHNR, CDR2 FQNEAQ (reference sequence). Trimming took off 6 bases at V and 2 bases at J, with 13 bases between the two ends. The DNA of the CDR3 is TGTGCCAGCAGTTTCCGGGACACCAACACCGGGGAGCTGTTTTTT. Its translation: CASSFRDTNTGELFF.

V and J are TRBV5-1 and TRBJ2-5; D is perhaps TRBD2 (5 bases). The V gene's germline CDR1 is SGHRS and CDR2 YFSETQ. This CDR3 is 12 amino acids long. V was cut by 8 bases and J by 3 bases, with 11 bases left in between. CDR3 amino acids: CASWELEETQYF. The CDR3 DNA is TGCGCCAGTTGGGAGCTGGAAGAGACCCAGTACTTC.

Note on this clonotype: Germline and junction disagree at one end, which may indicate a read error. The rearrangement links TRBV5-1 to TRBJ2-4; D is unclear. Germline CDR1 reads SGHRS; CDR2 reads YFSETQ. The CDR3 runs 13 residues. The CDR3, as DNA: TGCTCCAGCAGCTTGGACGGTCGAAACATTAAGTGCTTC. Encoded protein: CSSSLDGRNIKCF. The full variable domain, its missing parts supplied by reference TRBV5-1 and TRBJ2-4, is KAGVTQTPRYLIKTRGQQVTLSCSPISGHRSVSWYQQTPGQGLQFLFEYFSETQRNKGNFPGRFSGRQFSNSRSEMNVSTLELGDSALYLCSSSLDGRNIKCFGAGTRLSVL.

This clonotype was detected many times. The chain employs TRBV5-4 and TRBJ2-3, with 7 bases aligning to TRBD2. Germline values: CDR1 SGHNT, CDR2 YYREEE (reference sequence). V trimming: 4 bases; J trimming: 3 bases; junction bases outside the gene matches: 11. The CDR3 totals 16 residues. This CDR3 reads CASSPWPLRGTDTQYF. For the CDR3, the DNA is TGTGCCAGCAGCCCTTGGCCGTTGCGGGGGACAGATACGCAGTATTTT. The complete variable domain, with remaining parts taken from reference TRBV5-4 and TRBJ2-3, reads ETGVTQSPTHLIKTRGQQVTLRCSSQSGHNTVSWYQQALGQGPQFIFQYYREEENGRGNFPPRFSGLQFPNYSSELNVNALELDDSALYLCASSPWPLRGTDTQYFGPGTRLTVL.

The chain links TRBV14 to TRBJ1-1, with D tentatively TRBD1 (6 bases). The CDR3 sequence is 17 residues long. The germline V gene has CDR1 SGHDN and CDR2 FVKESK. Trimming took 0 bases from V and 1 from J, leaving 15 bases between them. This chain's CDR3 is CASSQEIGGGWNTEAFF. CDR3 in DNA: TGTGCCAGCAGCCAAGAAATTGGGGGGGGCTGGAACACTGAAGCTTTCTTT.